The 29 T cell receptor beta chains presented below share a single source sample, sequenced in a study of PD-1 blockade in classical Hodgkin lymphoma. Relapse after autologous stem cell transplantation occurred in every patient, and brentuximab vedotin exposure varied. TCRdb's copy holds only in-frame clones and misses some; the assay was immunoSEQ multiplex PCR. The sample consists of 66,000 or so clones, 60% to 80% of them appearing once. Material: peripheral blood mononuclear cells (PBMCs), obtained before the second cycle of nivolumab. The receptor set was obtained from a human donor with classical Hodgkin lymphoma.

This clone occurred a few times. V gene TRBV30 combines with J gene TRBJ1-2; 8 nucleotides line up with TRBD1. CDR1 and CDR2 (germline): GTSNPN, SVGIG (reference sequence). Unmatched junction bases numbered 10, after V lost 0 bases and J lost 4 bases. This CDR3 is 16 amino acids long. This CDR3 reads CAWSVSRARGLYGYTF. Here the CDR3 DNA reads TGTGCCTGGAGTGTATCCAGGGCCAGGGGGCTCTATGGCTACACCTTC.

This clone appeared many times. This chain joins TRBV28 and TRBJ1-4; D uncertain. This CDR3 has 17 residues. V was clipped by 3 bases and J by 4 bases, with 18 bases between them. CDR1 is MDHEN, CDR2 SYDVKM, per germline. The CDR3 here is CASSFLSGLDHNEKLFF. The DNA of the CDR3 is TGTGCCAGCAGTTTCCTCTCGGGTCTTGATCATAATGAAAAACTGTTTTTT.

The CDR3 reads CASSFGGESSYEQYF. As DNA, the CDR3 is TGTGCCAGCAGTTTTGGGGGGGAGAGCTCCTACGAGCAGTACTTC. The J gene is TRBJ2-7, the V gene TRBV28, with 7 bases matching TRBD2. Trimming at V came to 3 bases and at J to 0 bases, leaving 5 bases not matched to a gene. CDR3 length equals 15 residues. The germline gives CDR1 MDHEN, CDR2 SYDVKM.

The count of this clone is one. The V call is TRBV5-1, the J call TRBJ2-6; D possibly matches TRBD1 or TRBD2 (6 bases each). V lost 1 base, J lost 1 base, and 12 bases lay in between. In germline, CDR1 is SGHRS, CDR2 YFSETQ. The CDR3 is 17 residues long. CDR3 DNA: TGCGCCAGCAGCTTGACCCGGAGGGGGTCTGGGGCCAACGTCCTGACTTTC. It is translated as CASSLTRRGSGANVLTF.

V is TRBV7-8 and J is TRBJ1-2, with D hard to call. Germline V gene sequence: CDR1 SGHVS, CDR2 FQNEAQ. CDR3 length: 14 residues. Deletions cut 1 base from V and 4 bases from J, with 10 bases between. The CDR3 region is CASSLEVTGYGYTF. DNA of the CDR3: TGTGCCAGCAGCTTAGAGGTGACGGGCTATGGCTACACCTTC.

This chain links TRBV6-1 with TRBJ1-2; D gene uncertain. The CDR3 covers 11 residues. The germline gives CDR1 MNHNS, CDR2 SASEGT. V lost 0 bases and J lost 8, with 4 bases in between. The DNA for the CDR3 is TGTGCCAGCAGTGAAGCATGGGGCTACACCTTC. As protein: CASSEAWGYTF.

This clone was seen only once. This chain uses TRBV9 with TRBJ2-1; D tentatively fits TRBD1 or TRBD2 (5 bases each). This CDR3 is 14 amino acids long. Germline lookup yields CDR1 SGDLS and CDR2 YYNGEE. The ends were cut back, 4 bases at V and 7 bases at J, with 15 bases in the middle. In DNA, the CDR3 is TGTGCCAGCAGCTCCGGGACCACGGGGAATGAGCAGTTCTTC. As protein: CASSSGTTGNEQFF. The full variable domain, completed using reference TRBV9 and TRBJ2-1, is DSGVTQTPKHLITATGQRVTLRCSPRSGDLSVYWYQQSLDQGLQFLIQYYNGEERAKGNILERFSAQQFPDLHSELNLSSLELGDSALYFCASSSGTTGNEQFFGPGTRLTVL.

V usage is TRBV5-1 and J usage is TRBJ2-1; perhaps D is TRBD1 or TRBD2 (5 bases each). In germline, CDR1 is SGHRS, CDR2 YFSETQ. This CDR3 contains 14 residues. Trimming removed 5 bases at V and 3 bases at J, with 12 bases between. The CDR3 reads CASSYGANYNEQFF. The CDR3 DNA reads TGCGCCAGCAGTTACGGGGCGAACTACAATGAGCAGTTCTTC.

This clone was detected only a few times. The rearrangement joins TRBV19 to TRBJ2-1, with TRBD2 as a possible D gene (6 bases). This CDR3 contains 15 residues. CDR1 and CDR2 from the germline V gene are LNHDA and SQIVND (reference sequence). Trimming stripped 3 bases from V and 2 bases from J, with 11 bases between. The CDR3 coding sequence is TGTGCCAGTAGTATGGAGCGGGTAGCCTACAATGAGCAGTTCTTC. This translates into CASSMERVAYNEQFF.

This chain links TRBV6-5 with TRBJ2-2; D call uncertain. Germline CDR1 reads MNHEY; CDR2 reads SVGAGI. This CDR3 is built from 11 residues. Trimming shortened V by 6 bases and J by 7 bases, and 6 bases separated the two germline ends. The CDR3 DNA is TGTGCCAGCAGAAAAGACGGGGAGCTGTTTTTT. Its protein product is CASRKDGELFF.

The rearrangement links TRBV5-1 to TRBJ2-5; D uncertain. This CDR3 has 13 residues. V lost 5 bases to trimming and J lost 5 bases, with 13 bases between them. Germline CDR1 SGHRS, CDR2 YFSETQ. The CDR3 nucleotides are TGCGCCAGCAGGAGTTACAATTATGAGACCCAGTACTTC. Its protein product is CASRSYNYETQYF. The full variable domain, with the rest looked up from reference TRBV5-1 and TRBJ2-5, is KAGVTQTPRYLIKTRGQQVTLSCSPISGHRSVSWYQQTPGQGLQFLFEYFSETQRNKGNFPGRFSGRQFSNSRSEMNVSTLELGDSALYLCASRSYNYETQYFGPGTRLLVL.

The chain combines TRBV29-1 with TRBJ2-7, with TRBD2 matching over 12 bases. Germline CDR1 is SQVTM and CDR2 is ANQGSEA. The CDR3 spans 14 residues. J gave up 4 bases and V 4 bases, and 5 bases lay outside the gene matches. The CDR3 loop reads CSVVPSGRVYEQYF. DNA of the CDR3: TGCAGCGTTGTCCCTAGCGGGAGGGTTTACGAGCAGTACTTC.

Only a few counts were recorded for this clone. CDR3 DNA sequence: TGCGCCAGCAGCTTGCGTACGGGGGCCGAAGAGACCCAGTACTTC. It specifies CASSLRTGAEETQYF. V usage is TRBV5-1 and J usage is TRBJ2-5, with D perhaps given as TRBD1 or TRBD2 (6 bases each). With 1 base removed from V and 3 bases from J, the gap between germline ends came to 13 bases. This CDR3 spans 15 amino acids. CDR1 and CDR2 (germline): SGHRS, YFSETQ.

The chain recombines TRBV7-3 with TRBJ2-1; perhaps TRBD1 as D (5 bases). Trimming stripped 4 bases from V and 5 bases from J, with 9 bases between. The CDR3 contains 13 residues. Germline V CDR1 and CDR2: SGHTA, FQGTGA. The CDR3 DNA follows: TGTGCCAGCAGCTCTTACAGGAACAATGAGCAGTTCTTC. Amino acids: CASSSYRNNEQFF.

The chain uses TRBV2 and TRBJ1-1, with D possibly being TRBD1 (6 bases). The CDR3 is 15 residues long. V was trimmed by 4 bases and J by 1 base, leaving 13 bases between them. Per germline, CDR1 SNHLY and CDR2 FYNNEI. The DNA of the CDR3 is TGTGCCAGCAGTGTAACCGGGACACCGAACACTGAAGCTTTCTTT. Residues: CASSVTGTPNTEAFF.

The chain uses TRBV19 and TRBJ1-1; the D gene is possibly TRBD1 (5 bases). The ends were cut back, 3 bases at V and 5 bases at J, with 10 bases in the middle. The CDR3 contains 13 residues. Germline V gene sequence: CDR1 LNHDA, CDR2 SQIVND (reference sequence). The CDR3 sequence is CASSIWGETEAFF. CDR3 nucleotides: TGTGCCAGTAGTATTTGGGGGGAAACTGAAGCTTTCTTT.

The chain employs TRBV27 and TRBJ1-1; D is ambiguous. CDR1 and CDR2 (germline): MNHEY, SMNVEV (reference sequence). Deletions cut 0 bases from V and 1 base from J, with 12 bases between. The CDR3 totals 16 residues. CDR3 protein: CASSLSFSVGNTEAFF. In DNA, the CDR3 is TGTGCCAGCAGTTTATCTTTTTCGGTTGGGAACACTGAAGCTTTCTTT.

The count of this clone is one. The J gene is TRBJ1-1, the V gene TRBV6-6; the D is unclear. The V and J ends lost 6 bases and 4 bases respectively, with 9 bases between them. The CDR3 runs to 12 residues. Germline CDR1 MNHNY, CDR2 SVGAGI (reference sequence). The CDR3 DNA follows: TGTGCCAGCAGAGACGGCCCCACTGAAGCTTTCTTT. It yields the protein CASRDGPTEAFF.

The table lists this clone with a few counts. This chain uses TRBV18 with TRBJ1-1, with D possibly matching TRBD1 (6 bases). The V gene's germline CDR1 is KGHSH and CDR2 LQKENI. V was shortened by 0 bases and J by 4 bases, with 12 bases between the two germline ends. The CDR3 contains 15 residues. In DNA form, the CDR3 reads TGTGCCAGCTCACCACCAGGGGGGGGAGGCACTGAAGCTTTCTTT. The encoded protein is CASSPPGGGGTEAFF.

CDR3 in amino acids: CASSSLAAAGNEQFF. The DNA for the CDR3 is TGCGCCAGCAGCTCCCTAGCGGCAGCAGGGAATGAGCAGTTCTTC. The gene calls are TRBV5-1 and TRBJ2-1; the match to TRBD2 covers 7 bases. Looked up from germline, CDR1 is SGHRS and CDR2 is YFSETQ. There are 15 residues in the CDR3. Trimming at V came to 3 bases and at J to 7 bases, leaving 10 bases not matched to a gene.

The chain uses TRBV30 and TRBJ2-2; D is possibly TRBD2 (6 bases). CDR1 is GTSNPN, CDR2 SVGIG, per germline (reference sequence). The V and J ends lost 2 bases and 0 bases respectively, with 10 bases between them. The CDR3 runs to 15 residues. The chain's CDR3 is CAWSRSGPNTGELFF. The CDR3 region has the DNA TGTGCCTGGAGTAGGAGCGGGCCGAACACCGGGGAGCTGTTTTTT. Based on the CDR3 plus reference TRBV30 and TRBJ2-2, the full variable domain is SQTIHQWPATLVQPVGSPLSLECTVEGTSNPNLYWYRQAAGRGLQLLFYSVGIGQISSEVPQNLSASRPQDRQFILSSKKLLLSDSGFYLCAWSRSGPNTGELFFGEGSRLTVL.

CDR3 in amino acids: CASSFSTGGDTQYF. The DNA of the CDR3 is TGTGCCAGTAGTTTTTCGACAGGGGGAGATACGCAGTATTTT. V gene TRBV19 combines with J gene TRBJ2-3, with 9 bases fitting TRBD1. V was clipped by 5 bases and J by 5 bases; unmatched bases: 5. CDR1 is LNHDA, CDR2 SQIVND, per germline (reference sequence). CDR3 size: 14 residues.

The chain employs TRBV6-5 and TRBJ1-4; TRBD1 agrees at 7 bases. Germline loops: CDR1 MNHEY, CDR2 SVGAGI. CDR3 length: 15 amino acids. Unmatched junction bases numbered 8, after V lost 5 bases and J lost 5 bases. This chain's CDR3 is CASSHAGTENEKLFF. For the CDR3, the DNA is TGTGCCAGCAGTCACGCCGGGACAGAAAATGAAAAACTGTTTTTT.

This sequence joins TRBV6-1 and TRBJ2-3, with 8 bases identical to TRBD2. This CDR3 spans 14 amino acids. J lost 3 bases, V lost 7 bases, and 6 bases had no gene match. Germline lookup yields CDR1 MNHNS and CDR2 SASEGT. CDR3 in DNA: TGTGCCAGCACCCCGGGACTAGGAACAGATACGCAGTATTTT. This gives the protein CASTPGLGTDTQYF.

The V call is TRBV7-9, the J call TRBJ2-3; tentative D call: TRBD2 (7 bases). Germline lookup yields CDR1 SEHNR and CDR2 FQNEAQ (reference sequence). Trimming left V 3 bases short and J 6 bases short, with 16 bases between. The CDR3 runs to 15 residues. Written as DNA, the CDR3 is TGTGCCAGCAGCTTTCTGGGGGGGGCTGGCGATACGCAGTATTTT. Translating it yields CASSFLGGAGDTQYF.

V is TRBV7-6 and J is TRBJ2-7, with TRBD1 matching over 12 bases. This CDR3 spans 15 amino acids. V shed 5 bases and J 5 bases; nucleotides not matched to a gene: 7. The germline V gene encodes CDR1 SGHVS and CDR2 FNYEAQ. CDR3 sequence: CASSPSRDRGHEQYF. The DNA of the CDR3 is TGTGCCAGCAGCCCCTCCCGGGACAGGGGGCACGAGCAGTACTTC.

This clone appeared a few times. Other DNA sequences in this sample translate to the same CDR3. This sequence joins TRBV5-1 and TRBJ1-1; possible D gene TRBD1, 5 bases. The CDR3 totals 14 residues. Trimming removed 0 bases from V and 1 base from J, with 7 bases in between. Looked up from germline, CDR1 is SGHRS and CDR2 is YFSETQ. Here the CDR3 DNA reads TGCGCCAGCAGCTTGGAGGGGTCGAACACTGAAGCTTTCTTT. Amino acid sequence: CASSLEGSNTEAFF.

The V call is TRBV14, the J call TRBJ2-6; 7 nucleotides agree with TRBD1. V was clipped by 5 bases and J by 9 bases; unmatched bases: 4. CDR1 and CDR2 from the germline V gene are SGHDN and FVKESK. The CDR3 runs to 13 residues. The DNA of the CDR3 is TGTGCCAGCAGCGGTCGACAGGGCAACGTCCTGACTTTC. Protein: CASSGRQGNVLTF.

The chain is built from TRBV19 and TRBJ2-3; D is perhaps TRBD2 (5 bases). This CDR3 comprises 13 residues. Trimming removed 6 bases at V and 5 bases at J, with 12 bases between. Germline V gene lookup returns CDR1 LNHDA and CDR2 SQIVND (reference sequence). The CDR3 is CASRDLGEDTQYF. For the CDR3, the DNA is TGTGCCAGTAGGGACCTCGGGGAAGATACGCAGTATTTT.